These 23 T cell receptor beta chains originate from one sample sequenced in a study of human T cells and chemical hapten exposure. TCRdb redid the calling of the RACE reads with MiXCR, one entry per CDR3 protein. The table has fewer than 400,000 distinct CDR3 sequences, around 6.9% seen once. The time point is: patch test 1, 2 weeks after DPC sensitization. Treatment specified: therapeutic diphenylcyclopropenone sensitization with weekly scalp DPC. Specimen: whole blood, collected in connection with sensitization to the hapten diphenylcyclopropenone (DPC). These receptors were obtained from a woman younger than 30 with alopecia areata. Some clones in this sample may be carry-over from other donors' samples.

In this sample, this clonotype turned up many times. The CDR3 here is CASSQDVLSRAYYGYTF. Written as DNA, the CDR3 is TGCGCCAGCAGCCAAGACGTGCTTAGCAGAGCTTATTATGGCTACACCTTC. This sequence joins TRBV4-3 and TRBJ1-2; D is unclear. Germline V gene data show CDR1 as LGHNA and CDR2 as YSLEER. The CDR3 length is 17 residues. V lost 0 bases to trimming and J lost 5 bases, with 19 bases between them.

In its sample, this clonotype was seen many times. J is TRBJ2-6 and V is TRBV5-5; no reliable D call. The CDR3 contains 15 residues. V was cut by 2 bases and J by 0 bases, with 6 bases left in between. Germline values: CDR1 SGHKS, CDR2 YYEKEE (reference sequence). Here the CDR3 reads CASSFTLSGANVLTF. The CDR3 coding sequence is TGTGCCAGCAGCTTTACACTCTCTGGGGCCAACGTCCTGACTTTC. The full variable domain, with the rest looked up from reference TRBV5-5 and TRBJ2-6, is DAGVTQSPTHLIKTRGQQVTLRCSPISGHKSVSWYQQVLGQGPQFIFQYYEKEERGRGNFPDRFSARQFPNYSSELNVNALLLGDSALYLCASSFTLSGANVLTFGAGSRLTVL.

This clonotype was seen a few times. Here the CDR3 reads CASSLRLAGGQETQYF. The DNA of the CDR3 is TGTGCCAGCAGCTTGAGATTAGCGGGGGGCCAAGAGACCCAGTACTTC. The gene calls are TRBV5-4 and TRBJ2-5, with 10 bases matching TRBD2. The V and J ends lost 1 base and 1 base, in that order; junction bases with no gene match: 4. This CDR3 contains 16 residues. Germline CDR1 and CDR2: SGHNT and YYREEE (reference sequence).

V gene TRBV7-2 combines with J gene TRBJ1-4; D is uncertain. The germline V gene has CDR1 SGHTA and CDR2 FQGNSA. Between the trimmed V and J ends, which lost 5 bases and 0 bases, there was a span of 10 bases. CDR3 size: 15 residues. The CDR3 DNA reads TGTGCCAGCAGCACGGACGGATCAACTAATGAAAAACTGTTTTTT. This codes for CASSTDGSTNEKLFF.

In this sample, this clonotype turned up many times. The V gene is TRBV6-5, the J gene TRBJ1-1, with 12 bases identical to TRBD1. The CDR3 is 14 amino acids. Per germline, CDR1 MNHEY and CDR2 SVGAGI. V lost 8 bases to trimming and J lost 6 bases; unmatched junction nucleotides: 7. CDR3 nucleotides: TGTGCCAGCTCCCCGGGACAGGGGGCAGCTGAAGCTTTCTTT. This gives the protein CASSPGQGAAEAFF.

This clonotype was observed at least ten times. The chain uses TRBV9 and TRBJ2-1, with 9 bases identical to TRBD2. With 4 bases clipped from V and 4 bases from J, the junction kept 6 bases outside the gene matches. Germline CDR1 reads SGDLS; CDR2 reads YYNGEE. The CDR3 runs to 15 residues. The CDR3 DNA reads as TGTGCCAGCAGCTTCTTAGCGGGGGTATACAATGAGCAGTTCTTC. This encodes CASSFLAGVYNEQFF.

J is TRBJ2-4 and V is TRBV6-6, with D maybe TRBD2 (5 bases). V was clipped by 0 bases and J by 2 bases, with 11 bases between them. CDR3 size: 16 residues. Germline V gene sequence: CDR1 MNHNY, CDR2 SVGAGI (reference sequence). Written as DNA, the CDR3 is TGTGCCAGCAGTTACTCGAGGGAAGGGTCCAAAAACATTCAGTACTTC. It codes for CASSYSREGSKNIQYF.

V is TRBV14 and J is TRBJ2-3; D remains ambiguous. Germline loops: CDR1 SGHDN, CDR2 FVKESK. The CDR3 contains 17 residues. Between the trimmed V and J ends, which lost 0 bases and 2 bases, there was a span of 15 bases. DNA of the CDR3: TGTGCCAGCAGCCAAGATCCGAAGCCCCCTCTCACAGATACGCAGTATTTT. Residues: CASSQDPKPPLTDTQYF.

The chain links TRBV20-1 to TRBJ2-1; 9 nucleotides line up with TRBD2. CDR1 and CDR2 (germline): DFQATT, SNEGSKA (reference sequence). This CDR3 spans 12 amino acids. V shed 4 bases, J shed 6 bases, and the junction held 1 base outside the gene matches. In nucleotides, the CDR3 is TGCAGTGCTACGCGGGGGGGCAATGAGCAGTTCTTC. This codes for CSATRGGNEQFF.

This clonotype was counted many times. The rearrangement uses TRBV5-1 and TRBJ1-2; D gene uncertain. Germline assignment: CDR1 SGHRS and CDR2 YFSETQ. The CDR3 has 14 residues. Deletions cut 1 base from V and 0 bases from J, with 7 bases between. The CDR3 reads CASSLNSANYGYTF. The CDR3 DNA reads as TGCGCCAGCAGCTTGAATTCAGCTAACTATGGCTACACCTTC.

Remarks on this clonotype: A junction boundary mismatches the germline segment, possibly from a read error. The J gene is TRBJ2-5, the V gene TRBV6-6; TRBD1 matches at 8 bases. Germline V gives CDR1 MNHNY, CDR2 SVGAGI (reference sequence). The CDR3 loop spans 16 amino acids. The CDR3 nucleotides read TGTGCCAGCAGTTCCCGAGACAGGGGAATGATAGAGGCCCAGTACTTC. Encoded protein: CASSSRDRGMIEAQYF.

This clonotype was detected ten times or more. CDR3 sequence reads: CASSEPGQGSYEQYF. The DNA for the CDR3 is TGTGCCAGCAGTGAGCCGGGACAGGGATCCTACGAGCAGTACTTC. J is TRBJ2-7 and V is TRBV28; 9 positions agree with TRBD1. The ends lost 5 bases at V and 1 base at J; junction bases unmatched: 6. The germline CDR1 and CDR2 sequences are MDHEN and SYDVKM. The CDR3 covers 15 residues. Drawing the rest from reference TRBV28 and TRBJ2-7, the complete variable domain is DVKVTQSSRYLVKRTGEKVFLECVQDMDHENMFWYRQDPGLGLRLIYFSYDVKMKEKGDIPEGYSVSREKKERFSLILESASTNQTSMYLCASSEPGQGSYEQYFGPGTRLTVT.

This clonotype has only a few counts. The V and J genes are TRBV6-6 and TRBJ2-2, with unresolved D. This CDR3 comprises 14 residues. V shed 6 bases and J shed 7 bases, with 15 bases lying between them. Germline lookup yields CDR1 MNHNY and CDR2 SVGAGI (reference sequence). Here the CDR3 DNA reads TGTGCCAGCAGAGTTCAACAATGGCTCGGGGAGCTGTTTTTT. Its translation: CASRVQQWLGELFF.

This clonotype was seen more than once but under ten times. V gene TRBV28 combines with J gene TRBJ1-5, with a tentative D call TRBD1 (5 bases). V lost 2 bases and J 4 bases, leaving 12 bases between the germline ends. The CDR3 contains 15 residues. CDR1 is MDHEN and CDR2 is SYDVKM in the germline V gene. The CDR3 loop reads CASSLLGVNNQPQHF. The CDR3 DNA is TGTGCCAGCAGTTTACTGGGGGTCAATAATCAGCCCCAGCATTTT.

This chain joins TRBV25-1 and TRBJ2-7, with 8 bases identical to TRBD1. Germline V CDR1 and CDR2: MGHDK, SYGVNS. This CDR3 is 15 amino acids long. The J segment lost 4 bases and the V segment lost 4 bases, leaving 9 bases of the junction unmatched. The CDR3 here is CASSGEDRAYYEQYF. Written as DNA, the CDR3 is TGTGCCAGCAGTGGGGAGGACAGGGCGTATTACGAGCAGTACTTC.

This clonotype was seen at least ten times. V gene TRBV27 combines with J gene TRBJ2-3, with D possibly TRBD2 on 6 matching bases. The CDR3 runs to 16 residues. Per the germline V gene, CDR1 is MNHEY and CDR2 is SMNVEV (reference sequence). V lost 4 bases and J 0 bases, leaving 14 bases between the germline ends. The CDR3 region has the DNA TGTGCCAGCAGTTGGGGGGTATTGGACAGCACAGATACGCAGTATTTT. This encodes CASSWGVLDSTDTQYF.

This clonotype showed up just a few times. The CDR3 DNA follows: TGTGCTAGTGGTTCCACCTCGGTTCCGAGGACTGAAGCTTTCTTT. It yields the protein CASGSTSVPRTEAFF. The chain employs TRBV12-5 and TRBJ1-1; unclear D gene. V was cut by 4 bases and J by 5 bases, with 17 bases left in between. The V gene's germline CDR1 is LGHNT and CDR2 FRNRAP. The CDR3 covers 15 residues. The variable domain in full, with the rest retrieved from reference TRBV12-5 and TRBJ1-1, is DARVTQTPRHKVTEMGQEVTMRCQPILGHNTVFWYRQTMMQGLELLAYFRNRAPLDDSGMPKDRFSAEMPDATLATLKIQPSEPRDSAVYFCASGSTSVPRTEAFFGQGTRLTVV.

This clonotype was picked up a small number of times. The chain employs TRBV29-1 and TRBJ2-3; 7 bases agree with TRBD1. V was clipped by 8 bases and J by 2 bases; unmatched bases: 7. The CDR3 has 13 amino acids. Germline V CDR1 and CDR2: SQVTM, ANQGSEA. In nucleotides, the CDR3 is TGCAGCTCATGGACAGGTAACACAGATACGCAGTATTTT. It yields the protein CSSWTGNTDTQYF.

This clonotype was seen at least ten times. V and J are TRBV12-3 or TRBV12-4 and TRBJ1-3; the D is unclear. Trimming took 2 bases from V and 14 from J, leaving 22 bases between them. CDR3 size: 15 residues. The CDR3 region is CASSLLAEGNGRVYF. The CDR3 coding sequence is TGTGCCAGCAGTTTACTGGCGGAGGGAAACGGGAGAGTATATTTT.

This clonotype came up a few times. The rearrangement joins TRBV18 to TRBJ2-7; no firm D call. CDR1 KGHSH and CDR2 LQKENI come from the germline V gene. CDR3 length equals 14 residues. V gave up 0 bases and J gave up 5 bases, with 11 bases separating them. DNA for the CDR3: TGTGCCAGCTCACCACCGGCCTCACAAAACGAGCAGTACTTC. This translates into CASSPPASQNEQYF.

This clonotype was recorded many times. V gene TRBV7-9 combines with J gene TRBJ2-1; D is possibly TRBD2 (6 bases). Trimming removed 2 bases at V and 9 bases at J, with 17 bases between. Germline V gives CDR1 SEHNR, CDR2 FQNEAQ (reference sequence). This CDR3 is built from 15 residues. The CDR3 region has the DNA TGTGCCAGCAGCTTAAGGGACTCCGCGGAGGCTGAGCAGTTCTTC. It yields the protein CASSLRDSAEAEQFF.

This chain connects TRBV7-8 to TRBJ2-1; 13 nucleotides match TRBD2. The CDR3 runs 16 residues. Germline V lookup: CDR1 SGHVS, CDR2 FQNEAQ. V dropped 3 bases and J dropped 9; count of bases not matched to a gene: 8. The CDR3 bases are TGTGCCAGCAGCTTGGAAGGGACTAGCGGGGATCGTGAGCAGTTCTTC. Translating it yields CASSLEGTSGDREQFF.

This clonotype has only a few counts. The rearrangement joins TRBV6-4 to TRBJ2-3; D gene ambiguous. This CDR3 has 12 amino acids. V lost 4 bases to trimming and J lost 7 bases, with 9 bases between them. Germline V gene lookup returns CDR1 MRHNA and CDR2 SNTAGT. The CDR3 coding sequence is TGTGCCAGCAGTGGAATATCAAATACGCAGTATTTT. This translates into CASSGISNTQYF.